This is a list of T cell receptor beta chains from one sample in a study of cytotoxic CD8 clonotypes in ibrutinib-treated CLL. Assay used: immunoSEQ multiplex PCR; TCRdb lists only in-frame clones, some missing. Among 250,000 to 350,000 clones listed, around 77% were seen once. The source was PBMCs, collected at disease progression, from a patient treated with ibrutinib. These receptors were collected from a human donor with chronic lymphocytic leukemia. The conserved cysteine and the conserved F or W are not part of the CDR3 here.

v_gene,j_gene,CDR3aa
TRBV10-3,TRBJ1-1,AITRELNTEAF
TRBV7-3,TRBJ2-3,ASSQRGIPDTQY
TRBV14,TRBJ2-1,ASSSRDRYNEQF
TRBV10-3,TRBJ2-3,AISDRDHTDTQY
TRBV27,TRBJ1-1,ASSLTQGAWNTEAF
TRBV19,TRBJ1-3,ASSTGDTRNTIY
TRBV29-1,TRBJ2-1,SVEDYASYNEQF
TRBV10-1,TRBJ2-1,ASSDPRGGYNEQF
TRBV2,TRBJ2-7,ASSASRYEQY
TRBV29-1,TRBJ1-3,SVPTGPSGNTIY
TRBV9,TRBJ2-3,ASSVGQAGTDTQY
TRBV7-9,TRBJ2-7,ASSLTDRSYEQY
TRBV27,TRBJ1-1,ASSLRQVSEAF
TRBV6-5,TRBJ1-2,ASSYSRLDYGYT
TRBV19,TRBJ2-3,ASRRDRGTDTQY
TRBV28,TRBJ2-7,ASRGLAGVHYEQY
TRBV11-2,TRBJ1-4,ASSNDRAQEKLF
TRBV4-1,TRBJ2-7,ASSQDGYEQY
TRBV10-3,TRBJ1-1,APGGQGRSNTEAF
TRBV7-2,TRBJ2-1,ASSVFAPSYNEQF
TRBV5-4,TRBJ1-4,ASSLAPGQDGEKLF
TRBV7-9,TRBJ2-3,ASSRGTGVGTDTQY
TRBV6-4,TRBJ2-2,ARGSDTGELF
TRBV6-1,TRBJ1-1,ASIRDTWNTEAF
TRBV2,TRBJ2-2,ASSPTPPNTGELF
TRBV15,TRBJ1-2,ATSRPMAIGYT
TRBV7-9,TRBJ2-3,ASSLNGGLDTQY
TRBV28,TRBJ2-7,ASSASGRWYEQY
TRBV27,TRBJ2-5,ASSLGQTQY
TRBV7-2,TRBJ2-7,ASSPGQGRTYEQY